The sequence of this T cell receptor beta chain was determined in a study of shared clonotypes between healthy human individuals. CD8 cells classed as naive were CD45RO-negative and positively selected for CCR7, excluding terminally differentiated effector memory CD45RA+ cells. The CDR3 is 14 amino acids. Germline V gives CDR1 SGDLS, CDR2 YYNGEE. V lost 0 bases to trimming and J lost 7 bases; unmatched junction nucleotides: 6. Data came from immunoSEQ multiplex PCR; TCRdb stores just in-frame clones and leaves some out. The sample records about 2.1 million clones, more than 85% being singletons. The chain links TRBV9 to TRBJ2-7; 8 nucleotides align to TRBD2. This receptor was obtained from a man aged 18 to 30 in good health. Some clones in this sample may be carry-over from other donors' samples. The material sequenced was naive CD8+ T cells from PBMCs. For the CDR3, the DNA is TGTGCCAGCAGCGTAGGGCGGGAGGTCCAGGAGCAGTACTTC. Translated: CASSVGREVQEQYF.